The clone carrying this T cell receptor (beta chain) was counted between two and nine times. Its antigen is still unknown. One entry per CDR3 protein results from TCRdb running MiXCR on the 5' RACE reads. The sample has around 150,000 distinct CDR3 sequences, about 16% seen once; the top ten hold 7.8%. This sample stems from a study of CD8 T cells in ankylosing spondylitis. Study observations and caveats: Earlier work had already found some motif variants in reactive arthritis synovial fluid and blood. Significantly higher representation of disease-linked clones was reported for matched ankylosing spondylitis synovial fluid.

Germline CDR1 SQVTM, CDR2 ANQGSEA. This CDR3 spans 13 amino acids. Between the trimmed V and J ends, which lost 6 bases and 0 bases, there was a span of 9 bases. V usage is TRBV29-1 and J usage is TRBJ2-1, with D uncertain. The specimen sequenced was blood, either unsorted or a sorted T cell fraction (not recorded which). The origin of this receptor is a male donor with ankylosing spondylitis or in good health (not recorded which). This chain's CDR3 is CSVVYLSYNEQFF. CDR3 nucleotides: TGCAGCGTCGTCTACCTCTCCTACAATGAGCAGTTCTTC.